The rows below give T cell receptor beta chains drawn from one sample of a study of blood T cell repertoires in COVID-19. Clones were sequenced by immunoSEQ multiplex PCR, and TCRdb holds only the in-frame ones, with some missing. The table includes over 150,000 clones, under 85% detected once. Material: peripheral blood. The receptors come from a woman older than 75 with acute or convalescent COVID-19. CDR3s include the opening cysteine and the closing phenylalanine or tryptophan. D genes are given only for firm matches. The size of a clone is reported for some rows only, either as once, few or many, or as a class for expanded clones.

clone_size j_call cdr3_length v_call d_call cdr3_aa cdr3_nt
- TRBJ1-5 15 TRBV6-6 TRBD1 CASSNGQGGNQPQHF TGTGCCAGCAGTAATGGACAGGGGGGCAATCAGCCCCAGCATTTT
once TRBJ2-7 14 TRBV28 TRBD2 CASSSGTRGSEQYF TGTGCCAGCAGTTCCGGGACTAGGGGTTCCGAGCAGTACTTC
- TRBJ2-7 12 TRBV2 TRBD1 CASTGGVYEQYF TGTGCCAGCACAGGGGGCGTTTACGAGCAGTACTTC
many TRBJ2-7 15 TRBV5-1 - CASSLGLVLSYEQYF TGCGCCAGCAGCTTGGGGCTAGTTCTCTCCTACGAGCAGTACTTC
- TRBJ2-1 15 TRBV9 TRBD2 CASSLVGGGADEQFF TGTGCCAGCAGCCTTGTGGGCGGGGGGGCTGATGAGCAGTTCTTC
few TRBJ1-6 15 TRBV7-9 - CASSPGGGPNSPLHF TGTGCCAGCAGCCCGGGCGGGGGGCCTAATTCACCCCTCCACTTT
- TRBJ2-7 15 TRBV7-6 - CASSLDEGVTYEQYF TGTGCCAGCAGCTTAGACGAGGGCGTGACCTACGAGCAGTACTTC
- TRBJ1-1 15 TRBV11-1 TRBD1 CASSFRDSLNTEAFF TGTGCCAGCAGCTTCCGGGACAGTTTGAACACTGAAGCTTTCTTT
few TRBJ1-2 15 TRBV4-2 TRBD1 CASSQVLGGARGYTF TGTGCCAGCAGCCAAGTATTAGGGGGCGCGAGGGGCTACACCTTC
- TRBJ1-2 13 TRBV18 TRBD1 CASSPDRDYGYTF TGTGCCAGCTCACCCGACAGGGACTATGGCTACACCTTC
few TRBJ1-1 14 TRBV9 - CASSVGSGGTEAFF TGTGCCAGCAGCGTAGGATCAGGAGGGACTGAAGCTTTCTTT
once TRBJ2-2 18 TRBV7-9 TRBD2 CASSLASGGPSNTGELFF TGTGCCAGCAGCTTAGCTAGCGGGGGTCCTTCGAACACCGGGGAGCTGTTTTTT
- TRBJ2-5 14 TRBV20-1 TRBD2 CSASMGGRLETQYF TGCAGTGCTAGTATGGGCGGGAGGTTAGAGACCCAGTACTTC
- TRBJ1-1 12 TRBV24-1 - CATSDLTGQAFF TGTGCCACCAGTGATTTGACAGGGCAAGCTTTCTTT
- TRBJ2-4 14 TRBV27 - CASRDIQGINIQYF TGTGCCAGCAGGGATATACAGGGAATTAACATTCAGTACTTC
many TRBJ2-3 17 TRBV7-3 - CASSLTFRTTGTDTQYF TGTGCCAGCAGTCTTACCTTCAGGACAACGGGCACAGATACGCAGTATTTT
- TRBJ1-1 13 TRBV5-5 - CASSSHRDTEAFF TGTGCCAGCAGCTCACACAGGGACACTGAAGCTTTCTTT
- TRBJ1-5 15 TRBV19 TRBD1 CASRDRGNSNQPQHF TGTGCCAGTAGGGACAGGGGGAATAGCAATCAGCCCCAGCATTTT
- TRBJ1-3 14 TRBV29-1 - CSVEGGFTGNTIYF TGCAGCGTTGAGGGGGGGTTTACTGGAAACACCATATATTTT
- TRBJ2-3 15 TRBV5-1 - CASSLVAVTTDTQYF TGCGCCAGCAGCTTGGTCGCGGTTACCACAGATACGCAGTATTTT
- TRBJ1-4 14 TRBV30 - CAWSDEGREEKLFF TGTGCCTGGAGTGACGAGGGGCGGGAGGAAAAACTGTTTTTT
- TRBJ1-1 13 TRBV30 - CAWSPDLNTEAFF TGTGCCTGGAGCCCGGACTTGAACACTGAAGCTTTCTTT
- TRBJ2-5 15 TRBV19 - CASSIGLAEQETQYF TGTGCCAGTAGTATTGGGCTGGCAGAACAAGAGACCCAGTACTTC
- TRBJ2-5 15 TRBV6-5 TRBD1 CASGRDRGPGETQYF TGTGCCAGCGGCCGAGACAGGGGGCCTGGGGAGACCCAGTACTTC
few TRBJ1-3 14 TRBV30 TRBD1 CAWSVGQGADTIYF TGTGCCTGGAGTGTAGGACAGGGGGCAGACACCATATATTTT
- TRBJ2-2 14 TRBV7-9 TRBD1 CASSTGQGAGELFF TGTGCCAGCAGCACGGGACAGGGGGCCGGGGAGCTGTTTTTT
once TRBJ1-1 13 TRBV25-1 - CASSLGANTEAFF TGTGCCAGCAGTTTGGGGGCCAACACTGAAGCTTTCTTT
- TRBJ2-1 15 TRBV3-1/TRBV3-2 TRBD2 CASSPHSGSRDEQFF TGTGCCAGCAGCCCGCATAGCGGGAGTAGGGATGAGCAGTTCTTC
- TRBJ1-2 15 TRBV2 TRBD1 CASSATGQGSYGYTF TGTGCCAGCAGTGCGACGGGACAGGGGTCCTATGGCTACACCTTC
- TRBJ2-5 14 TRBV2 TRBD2 CASSERGVKETQYF TGTGCCAGCAGTGAACGGGGGGTAAAAGAGACCCAGTACTTC
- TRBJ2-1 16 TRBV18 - CASSPRYRETYNEQFF TGTGCCAGCTCACCACGCTACAGGGAAACCTACAATGAGCAGTTCTTC
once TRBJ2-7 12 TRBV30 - CAWSVGDYEQYF TGTGCCTGGAGTGTGGGCGACTACGAGCAGTACTTC
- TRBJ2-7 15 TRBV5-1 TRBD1 CASSVMTGQNYEQYF TGCGCCAGCAGCGTGATGACAGGGCAGAACTACGAGCAGTACTTC
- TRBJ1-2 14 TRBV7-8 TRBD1 CASSLSGTGAGYTF TGTGCCAGCAGCTTATCCGGGACAGGAGCTGGCTACACCTTC
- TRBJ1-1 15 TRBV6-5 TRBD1 CASSRDRRGNTEAFF TGTGCCAGCAGCCGGGACAGGAGGGGGAACACTGAAGCTTTCTTT
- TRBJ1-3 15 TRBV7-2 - CASSLGGGSGNTIYF TGTGCCAGCAGCTTAGGGGGGGGCTCTGGAAACACCATATATTTT
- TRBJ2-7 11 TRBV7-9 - CASVGTDEQYF TGTGCCAGCGTCGGGACTGACGAGCAGTACTTC
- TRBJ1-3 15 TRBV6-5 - CASTATEGSGNTIYF TGTGCCAGCACGGCGACGGAGGGGTCTGGAAACACCATATATTTT
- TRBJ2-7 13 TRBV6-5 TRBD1 CASSPTGNYEQYF TGTGCCAGCTCCCCGACAGGGAACTACGAGCAGTACTTC
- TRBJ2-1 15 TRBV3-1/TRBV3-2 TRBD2 CASSPAAGASNEQFF TGTGCCAGCAGCCCGGCGGCGGGAGCAAGCAATGAGCAGTTCTTC
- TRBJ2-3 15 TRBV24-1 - CATSDGTTDTDTQYF TGTGCCACCAGTGACGGAACGACTGACACAGATACGCAGTATTTT
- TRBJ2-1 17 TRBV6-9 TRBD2 CASSQPCLAVRYNEQFF TGTGCCAGCAGCCAACCTTGCCTAGCGGTCCGTTACAATGAGCAGTTCTTC
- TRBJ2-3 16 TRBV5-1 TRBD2 CASSFGTSGSADTQYF TGCGCCAGCAGCTTTGGGACTAGCGGGAGTGCAGATACGCAGTATTTT
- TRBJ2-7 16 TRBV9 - CASSAGIGRDGDEQYF TGTGCCAGCAGCGCCGGTATAGGGCGCGACGGGGACGAGCAGTACTTC
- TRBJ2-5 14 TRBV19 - CASSRTVYQETQYF TGTGCCAGTAGCCGGACAGTTTATCAAGAGACCCAGTACTTC